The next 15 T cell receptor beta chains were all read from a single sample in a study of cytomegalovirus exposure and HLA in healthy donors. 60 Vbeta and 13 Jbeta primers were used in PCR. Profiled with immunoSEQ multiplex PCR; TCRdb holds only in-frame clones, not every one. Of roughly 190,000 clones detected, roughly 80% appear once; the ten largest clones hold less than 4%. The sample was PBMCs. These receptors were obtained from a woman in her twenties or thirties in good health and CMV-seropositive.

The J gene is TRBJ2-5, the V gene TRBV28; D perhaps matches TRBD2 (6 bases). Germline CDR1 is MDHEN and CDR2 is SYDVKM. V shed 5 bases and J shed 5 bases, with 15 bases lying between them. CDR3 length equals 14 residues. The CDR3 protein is CASSPPNRGETQYF. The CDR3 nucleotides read TGTGCCAGCAGTCCGCCGAATCGGGGGGAGACCCAGTACTTC.

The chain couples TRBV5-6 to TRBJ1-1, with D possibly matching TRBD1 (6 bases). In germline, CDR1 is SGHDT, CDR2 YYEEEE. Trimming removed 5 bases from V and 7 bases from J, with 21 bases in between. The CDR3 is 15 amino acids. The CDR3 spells CASRFEGGGRDEAFF. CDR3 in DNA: TGTGCCAGCAGATTTGAGGGGGGGGGCAGGGATGAAGCTTTCTTT.

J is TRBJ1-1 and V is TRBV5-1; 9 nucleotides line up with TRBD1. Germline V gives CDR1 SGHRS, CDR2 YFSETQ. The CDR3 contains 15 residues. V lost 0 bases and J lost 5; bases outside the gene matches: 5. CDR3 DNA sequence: TGCGCCAGCAGCTTGGACGGACAGGGGCCTACTGAAGCTTTCTTT. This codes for CASSLDGQGPTEAFF.

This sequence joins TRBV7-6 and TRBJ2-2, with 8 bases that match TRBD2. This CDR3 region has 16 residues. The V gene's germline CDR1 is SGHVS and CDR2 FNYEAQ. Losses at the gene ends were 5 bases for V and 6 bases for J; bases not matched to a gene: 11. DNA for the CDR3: TGTGCCAGCAGCCCCACTAGCGGCGAATACCCCGGGGAGCTGTTTTTT. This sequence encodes CASSPTSGEYPGELFF.

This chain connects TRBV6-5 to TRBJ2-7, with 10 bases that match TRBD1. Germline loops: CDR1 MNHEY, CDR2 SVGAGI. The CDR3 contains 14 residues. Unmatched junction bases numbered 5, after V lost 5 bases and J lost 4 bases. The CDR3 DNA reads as TGTGCCAGCAGTGTGGACAGGGGGAAATACGAGCAGTACTTC. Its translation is CASSVDRGKYEQYF.

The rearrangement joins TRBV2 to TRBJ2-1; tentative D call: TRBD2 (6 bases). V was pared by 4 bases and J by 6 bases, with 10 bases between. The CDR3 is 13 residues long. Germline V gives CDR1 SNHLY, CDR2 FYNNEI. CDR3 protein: CASSGGAVNEQFF. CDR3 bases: TGTGCCAGCAGTGGCGGGGCGGTCAATGAGCAGTTCTTC.

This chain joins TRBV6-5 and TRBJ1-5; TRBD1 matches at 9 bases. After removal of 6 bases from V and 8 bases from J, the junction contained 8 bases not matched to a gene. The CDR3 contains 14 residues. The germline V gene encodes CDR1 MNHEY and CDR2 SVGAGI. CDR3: CASREQGQGKPQHF. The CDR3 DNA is TGTGCCAGCAGGGAACAAGGACAGGGGAAGCCCCAGCATTTT.

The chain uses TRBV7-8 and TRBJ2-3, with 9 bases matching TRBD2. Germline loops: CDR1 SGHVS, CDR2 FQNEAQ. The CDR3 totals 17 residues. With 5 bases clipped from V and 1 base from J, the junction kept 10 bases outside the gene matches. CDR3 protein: CASSPTRSGRGTDTQYF. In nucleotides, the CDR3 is TGTGCCAGCAGCCCAACCCGTAGCGGGAGAGGCACAGATACGCAGTATTTT.

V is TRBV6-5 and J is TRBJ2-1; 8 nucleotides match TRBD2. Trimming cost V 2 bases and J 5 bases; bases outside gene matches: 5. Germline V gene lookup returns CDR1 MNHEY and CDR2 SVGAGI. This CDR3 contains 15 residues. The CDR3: CASSYEAGDHNEQFF. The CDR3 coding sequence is TGTGCCAGCAGTTACGAAGCGGGAGACCACAATGAGCAGTTCTTC.

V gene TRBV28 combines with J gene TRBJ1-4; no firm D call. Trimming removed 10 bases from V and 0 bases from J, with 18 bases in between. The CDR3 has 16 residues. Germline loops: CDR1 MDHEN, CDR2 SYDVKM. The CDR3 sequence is CAISTGNTATNEKLFF. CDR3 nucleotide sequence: TGTGCCATATCCACCGGAAACACAGCAACTAATGAAAAACTGTTTTTT.

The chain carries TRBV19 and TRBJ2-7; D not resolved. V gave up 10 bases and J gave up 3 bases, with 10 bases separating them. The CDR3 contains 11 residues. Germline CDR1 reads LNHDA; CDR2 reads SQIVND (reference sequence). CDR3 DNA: TGTGCCACCTCTGGGCACTACGAGCAGTACTTC. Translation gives CATSGHYEQYF.

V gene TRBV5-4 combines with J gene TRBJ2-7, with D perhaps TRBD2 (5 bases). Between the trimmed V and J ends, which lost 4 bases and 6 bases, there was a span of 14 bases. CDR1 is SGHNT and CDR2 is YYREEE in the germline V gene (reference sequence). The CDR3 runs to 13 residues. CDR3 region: CASSADPRGEQYF. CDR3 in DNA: TGTGCCAGCAGCGCGGACCCCCGGGGCGAGCAGTACTTC.

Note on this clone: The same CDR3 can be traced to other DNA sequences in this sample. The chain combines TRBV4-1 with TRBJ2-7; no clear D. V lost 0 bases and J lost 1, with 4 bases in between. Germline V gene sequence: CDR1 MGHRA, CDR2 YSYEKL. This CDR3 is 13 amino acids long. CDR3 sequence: CASSQDLSYEQYF. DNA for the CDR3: TGCGCCAGCAGCCAAGATTTATCCTACGAGCAGTACTTC.

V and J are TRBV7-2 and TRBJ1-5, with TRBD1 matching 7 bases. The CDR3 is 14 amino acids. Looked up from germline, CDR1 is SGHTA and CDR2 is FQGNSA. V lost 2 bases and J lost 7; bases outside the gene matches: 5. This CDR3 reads CASSLWDRGQPQHF. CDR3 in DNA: TGTGCCAGCAGCTTATGGGACAGAGGACAGCCCCAGCATTTT.

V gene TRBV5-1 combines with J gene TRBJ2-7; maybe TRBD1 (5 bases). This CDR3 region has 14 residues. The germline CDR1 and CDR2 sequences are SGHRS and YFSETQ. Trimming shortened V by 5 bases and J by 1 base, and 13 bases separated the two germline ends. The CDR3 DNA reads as TGCGCCAGCAGTTACAGTGCAGGGTCCTACGAGCAGTACTTC. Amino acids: CASSYSAGSYEQYF. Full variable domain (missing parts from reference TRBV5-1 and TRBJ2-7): KAGVTQTPRYLIKTRGQQVTLSCSPISGHRSVSWYQQTPGQGLQFLFEYFSETQRNKGNFPGRFSGRQFSNSRSEMNVSTLELGDSALYLCASSYSAGSYEQYFGPGTRLTVT.